The 15 T cell receptor beta chains in this list originate from one sample, sequenced in a study of post-analysis software for immune sequencing data. Study findings and constraints: Included in a set of five TRBV segments more frequent in patients than controls were TRBV5-6, TRBV5-1 and TRBV20-1.

Their antigens remain unidentified. Prepared libraries of TCR beta cDNA carried unique molecular identifiers. One entry per CDR3 protein results from TCRdb running MiXCR on the PCR reads. The sample shows approximately 260,000 distinct CDR3 sequences, just over 35% of them seen only once. The sample taken for sequencing was blood. The receptors here all came from a girl between 10 and 17 years old with multiple sclerosis.

Regarding this clonotype: A much larger clone is a single base away; this may be a read error. The chain recombines TRBV12-3 or TRBV12-4 with TRBJ1-4; D is unclear. V gave up 6 bases and J gave up 5 bases, with 13 bases separating them. The CDR3 runs to 14 residues. The CDR3 region has the DNA TGTGCCAGCAGGTTCGGTCATACGAATGAAAAACTGTTTTTT. Translating gives CASRFGHTNEKLFF.

The J gene is TRBJ1-1, the V gene TRBV20-1, with TRBD1 matching over 7 bases. There are 15 residues in the CDR3. V was clipped by 2 bases and J by 2 bases; unmatched bases: 8. Germline lookup yields CDR1 DFQATT and CDR2 SNEGSKA (reference sequence). This CDR3 is CSARRAGGYNTEAFF. The DNA for the CDR3 is TGCAGTGCTAGACGGGCAGGGGGATACAACACTGAAGCTTTCTTT.

Here the CDR3 DNA reads TGTGCCAGCAGTGACTCGAAATCGGGAGGCTACACCTTC. It translates to CASSDSKSGGYTF. V usage is TRBV6-4 and J usage is TRBJ1-2; D call uncertain. Trimming took 0 bases from V and 8 from J, leaving 10 bases between them. The CDR3 extends over 13 amino acids. Germline V CDR1 and CDR2: MRHNA, SNTAGT.

This clonotype came up a few times. The chain combines TRBV7-9 with TRBJ1-2, with TRBD1 as a possible D gene (6 bases). This CDR3 is built from 16 residues. V lost 1 base and J lost 6, with 18 bases in between. CDR1 and CDR2 (germline): SEHNR, FQNEAQ (reference sequence). CDR3 in amino acids: CASSLGRQDAYDGYTF. The CDR3 DNA follows: TGTGCCAGCAGCTTAGGCCGACAGGACGCTTACGATGGCTACACCTTC. Full variable domain (outside the CDR3, taken from reference TRBV7-9 and TRBJ1-2): DTGVSQNPRHKITKRGQNVTFRCDPISEHNRLYWYRQTLGQGPEFLTYFQNEAQLEKSRLLSDRFSAERPKGSFSTLEIQRTEQGDSAMYLCASSLGRQDAYDGYTFGSGTRLTVV.

The sample holds a few counts of this clonotype. A read error may explain this, as a much larger clone is one base away. The chain recombines TRBV21-1 with TRBJ2-7; no DNA check was done on the table's D call, TRBD2. TRBV21-1 is designated a pseudogene. This CDR3 comprises 15 residues. CDR3 nucleotides: TGTGCCTGCAGCAAGGCTGGGAGCAGCCGTTACGAGCAGTACTTC. Its protein product is CACSKAGSSRYEQYF.

This chain uses TRBV11-3 with TRBJ2-1; D perhaps matches TRBD2 (6 bases). The CDR3 is 13 amino acids. The V gene lost 1 base and the J gene lost 10 bases, with 11 bases spanning the gap. Germline CDR1 is SGHNT and CDR2 is YENEEA. For the CDR3, the DNA is TGTGCCAGCAGCTTAGCTTCAAGCGGGGAGCAGTTCTTC. Translated, it gives CASSLASSGEQFF. The full variable domain, completed using reference TRBV11-3 and TRBJ2-1, is EAGVVQSPRYKIIEKKQPVAFWCNPISGHNTLYWYLQNLGQGPELLIRYENEEAVDDSQLPKDRFSAERLKGVDSTLKIQPAELGDSAVYLCASSLASSGEQFFGPGTRLTVL.

As regards this clonotype: This may be a read error: a much more frequent sequence differs by one nucleotide. This chain connects TRBV12-3 or TRBV12-4 to TRBJ2-3; D unclear. The V gene lost 1 base and the J gene lost 4 bases, with 12 bases spanning the gap. This CDR3 has 15 residues. CDR3 nucleotide sequence: TGTGCCAGCAGTTTAGGTGGGGTTGGCGCAGATACGCAGTATTTT. Protein sequence: CASSLGGVGADTQYF.

This clonotype was observed at least ten times. The chain has TRBV6-5 and TRBJ2-3; perhaps TRBD2 as D (7 bases). Germline V gene data show CDR1 as MNHEY and CDR2 as SVGAGI. The ends were cut back, 0 bases at V and 4 bases at J, with 8 bases in the middle. The CDR3 consists of 14 residues. The CDR3 here is CASSYSRGPDTQYF. In DNA form, the CDR3 reads TGTGCCAGCAGTTACTCGCGGGGGCCAGATACGCAGTATTTT.

With respect to this clonotype: This may stem from a read error, because a much larger clone lies one nucleotide away. This chain links TRBV28 with TRBJ2-3; TRBD1 agrees at 10 bases. CDR3 length: 14 residues. CDR1 and CDR2 (germline): MDHEN, SYDVKM. Trimming cost V 11 bases and J 3 bases; bases outside gene matches: 8. The CDR3 coding sequence is TGTGCCTGCAAAGGACAGGGGGATACAGATACGCAGTATTTT. Amino acids: CACKGQGDTDTQYF.

The sample holds a few counts of this clonotype. The rearrangement uses TRBV7-9 and TRBJ1-5; D call uncertain. Germline V gives CDR1 SEHNR, CDR2 FQNEAQ (reference sequence). The V gene lost 7 bases and the J gene lost 1 base, with 11 bases spanning the gap. The CDR3 spans 14 residues. This CDR3 reads CASTRSGSNQPQHF. The CDR3 DNA reads TGTGCCAGCACTCGAAGTGGGAGCAATCAGCCCCAGCATTTT.

With respect to this clonotype: The junction differs from germline at one of its ends, possibly a read error. The chain joins TRBV12-3 or TRBV12-4 to TRBJ2-1, with TRBD2 matching 9 bases. This CDR3 is 15 amino acids long. CDR3 nucleotides: TGTGCCAGCACGAAGACTAGCGGCTTCTACAATGGGCAGTTCTTC. Translation gives CASTKTSGFYNGQFF.

As for this clonotype: One end of the junction is discordant with germline, which a read error may explain. The CDR3 spells CASSLAPETRSSTDTQYF. The CDR3 DNA sequence: TGTGCTAGCAGCTTAGCCCCGGAAACTCGATCTAGCACAGATACGCAGTATTTT. This chain links TRBV7-2 with TRBJ2-3; D is uncertain. CDR3 length: 18 residues. Germline CDR1 is SGHTA and CDR2 is FQGNSA.

This rearrangement joins TRBV5-1 to TRBJ1-6; a possible D gene is TRBD1 (6 bases). The germline V gene encodes CDR1 SGHRS and CDR2 YFSETQ. The CDR3 is 22 residues long. Between the trimmed V and J ends, which lost 0 bases and 5 bases, there was a span of 30 bases. CDR3 sequence reads: CASSLGTGTRIPFIGHNSPLHF. Written as DNA, the CDR3 is TGCGCCAGCAGCTTGGGAACAGGGACCCGAATTCCTTTTATAGGGCATAATTCACCCCTCCACTTT.

Comment on this clonotype: A much larger clone sits a single nucleotide away, making a read error possible. The rearrangement links TRBV15 to TRBJ1-2; the match to TRBD1 covers 8 bases. The CDR3 runs to 15 residues. Trimming at V came to 0 bases and at J to 4 bases, leaving 4 bases not matched to a gene. Per the germline V gene, CDR1 is LNHNV and CDR2 is YYDKDF (reference sequence). The CDR3 loop reads CATSREGQASYGYTF. DNA for the CDR3: TGTGCCACCAGCAGAGAGGGACAGGCCTCCTATGGCTACACCTTC.

V is TRBV20-1 and J is TRBJ2-7; TRBD2 matches 10 bases. In germline, CDR1 is DFQATT, CDR2 SNEGSKA (reference sequence). The CDR3 consists of 15 residues. Germline trimming cut 2 bases from V and 3 bases from J; bases unmatched to any gene: 7. CDR3 protein: CSARKEREGIYEQYF. As DNA, the CDR3 is TGCAGTGCTAGAAAAGAGCGGGAGGGAATCTACGAGCAGTACTTC.